The 5 T cell receptor beta chains below were found in one sample sequenced in a study of T cells in localized non-small cell lung cancer. Libraries were prepared by immunoSEQ multiplex PCR; TCRdb keeps only in-frame clonotypes and omits some of them. The table shows about 33,000 clones, with about 90% occurring only once. The specimen was PBMCs, collected before any cancer treatment. The origin of the receptors is a man between 40 and 69 years old with stage II lung adenocarcinoma.

J is TRBJ2-1 and V is TRBV5-4; TRBD2 agrees at 8 bases. The germline CDR1 and CDR2 sequences are SGHNT and YYREEE (reference sequence). Trimming removed 0 bases from V and 2 bases from J; junction bases left unmatched: 1. The CDR3 extends over 15 amino acids. The CDR3 nucleotides read TGTGCCAGCAGCTTGGTCGGGAGGGCCTACAATGAGCAGTTCTTC. This gives the protein CASSLVGRAYNEQFF. Full variable domain (remainder filled in from reference TRBV5-4 and TRBJ2-1): ETGVTQSPTHLIKTRGQQVTLRCSSQSGHNTVSWYQQALGQGPQFIFQYYREEENGRGNFPPRFSGLQFPNYSSELNVNALELDDSALYLCASSLVGRAYNEQFFGPGTRLTVL.

The V call is TRBV11-3, the J call TRBJ2-4; 7 bases match TRBD1. The CDR3 totals 14 residues. J was trimmed by 8 bases and V by 5 bases; bases with no gene match: 9. Germline CDR1 SGHNT, CDR2 YENEEA. The CDR3 bases are TGTGCCAGCAGCCCTCAACAGGGGCGAGACATTCAGTACTTC. It translates to CASSPQQGRDIQYF.

The CDR3 DNA follows: TGTGCCTGGAGTGTACAACTAGCGGGAGGGCCAAACATTCAGTACTTC. Its translation is CAWSVQLAGGPNIQYF. V and J are TRBV30 and TRBJ2-4; 13 nucleotides line up with TRBD2. V lost 0 bases and J lost 6; bases outside the gene matches: 5. CDR3 length: 16 residues. Per the germline V gene, CDR1 is GTSNPN and CDR2 is SVGIG (reference sequence).

The rearrangement joins TRBV5-8 to TRBJ2-5, with 8 positions matching TRBD2. Germline V gene data show CDR1 as SGHTS and CDR2 as YDEGEE. The ends lost 1 base at V and 5 bases at J; junction bases unmatched: 16. The CDR3 runs to 18 residues. CDR3 protein: CASSLPRLARESRETQYF. CDR3 coding DNA: TGTGCCAGCAGCTTGCCGAGACTAGCGAGGGAGTCTCGGGAGACCCAGTACTTC.

The chain has TRBV9 and TRBJ2-6, with TRBD2 as a possible D gene (5 bases). The CDR3 loop spans 17 amino acids. Trimming shortened V by 2 bases and J by 2 bases, and 14 bases separated the two germline ends. The germline gives CDR1 SGDLS, CDR2 YYNGEE. The CDR3 is CASSVLSTGTGANVLTF. As DNA, the CDR3 is TGTGCCAGCAGCGTCCTAAGCACCGGGACTGGGGCCAACGTCCTGACTTTC.